This entry describes one T cell receptor beta chain. This clonotype has a handful of counts. It lacks a known antigen. No base quality information exists; no much larger clone differs at one position. The CDR3, cysteine through phenylalanine, is 15 amino acids long. The entry retains the CDR3 DNA only, 45 bases that are in frame from base 1. The germline V gene gives CDR1 as SNHLY and CDR2 as FYNNEI. Trimming leaves V shorter by 5 bases and J shorter by 8 bases, with the junction holding 12 bases beyond the gene matches. The sample is drawn from a study of T cells after yellow fever vaccination (dated 2019 in TCRdb). At the level of the whole study: Libraries from fractions with low cell numbers were prepared with the SMART-Seq v4 Ultra Low Input RNA kit. To follow T-cell clones before and after both primary and booster YFV17D yellow fever vaccination, bulk TCR alpha and beta repertoires underwent longitudinal sequencing. The cohort comprised two healthy male donors, one aged 18 to 30 and one aged 30 to 40 years. Blood was collected at multiple timepoints before and after primary and secondary immunization, and bulk PBMC replicates and cell subsets were isolated. General study outcomes and caveats: After the booster, most clones that had expanded after primary vaccination were detected again (about 95% of CD4 and under 90% of CD8), suggesting broad maintenance of memory. A small share of clonotypes was detected in both CD4 and CD8 compartments, with the overlap likely arising from convergent recombination. Because the study included only a couple of donors, the extent to which the findings can be generalized is limited. Computational filtering was needed because FACS-sorted repertoires could contain abundant contaminating clonotypes from the bulk population. Compared with the primary T-cell response, the secondary T-cell response was weaker but faster, peaking on day 5 rather than day 15.

Explained via the paper, the treatment or condition label denotes: live attenuated yellow fever vaccine strain. At each blood-draw timepoint, two biological replicates of bulk PBMCs were collected. PBMCs were isolated from peripheral blood using a standard Ficoll-Paque protocol. RNA was extracted with TriZol from bulk PBMCs, CD4 and CD8 fractions, and dextramer-positive and dextramer-negative fractions. TCR cDNA was made using 5'RACE template switching, a step that added a universal primer site and unique molecular identifiers. cDNA synthesis was primed from both the TCR alpha and TCR beta constant segments. Libraries were amplified in two PCR steps, with sample barcodes and sequencing adapters added in the second step. Libraries were sequenced on Illumina HiSeq 2500 (2x100 bp) or NovaSeq (2x150 bp). The paper's data handling went like this. MIGEC handled demultiplexing of reads and collapsing into UMI consensus sequences, while MiXCR performed V(D)J alignment. Vaccine-responding clonotypes were defined with edgeR using replicate PBMC samples, requiring FDR below 0.01 and a log2 fold change above 5 up to day 15. Bulk clonotypes were assigned CD4 or CD8 identity according to which sequenced CD4 or CD8 repertoire held them at higher abundance. Through fastp at Q25 and MiXCR, TCRdb rebuilt clones from the public reads, retaining in-frame beta chains. Entries that share a CDR3 protein sequence are merged under the most common genes and DNA. It is TCRdb's table, rather than the study itself, that gives the V and J calls and clone size. Present in this sample are hundreds of thousands of distinct CDR3 sequences, approximately 8% of which were seen just once. 17% of the sample is held by the ten biggest clonotypes.

Here the sequenced sample was PBMCs, taken around 45 days after the first yellow fever vaccination. The origin of this receptor is a man aged 18 to 29 who received the YFV17D yellow fever vaccine. This chain is built from TRBV2 and TRBJ2-1; 7 bases in between match TRBD1. CDR3 protein: CASSPTETGWHEQFF. Read as DNA, the sequence is TGTGCCAGCAGTCCGACCGAGACAGGGTGGCATGAGCAGTTCTTC. The full variable domain, completed from the reference TRBV2 and TRBJ2-1 proteins outside the CDR3, reads EPEVTQTPSHQVTQMGQEVILRCVPISNHLYFYWYRQILGQKVEFLVSFYNNEISEKSEIFDDQFSVERPDGSNFTLKIRSTKLEDSAMYFCASSPTETGWHEQFFGPGTRLTVL.